This T cell receptor beta chain is drawn from a study of OX40 agonist ivuxolimab in advanced cancers. For the study at large: The dose-escalation group included hepatocellular carcinoma, melanoma, renal cell carcinoma and head and neck cancer.

Sequencing used immunoSEQ multiplex PCR; TCRdb keeps in-frame clones, though not all of them. This repertoire shows some 76,000 clones, nearly 85% found once; its top ten account for around 7.5%. The material sequenced was CD4+ or CD8+ T cells sorted from blood, taken in a trial of the OX40 agonist ivuxolimab. The receptor was isolated from an adult with an advanced solid tumor such as melanoma, head and neck, liver or kidney cancer.

CDR3 coding DNA: TGTGCCAGCAGTGGGGTGGGAGAAGACACCGGGGAGCTGTTTTTT. It translates to CASSGVGEDTGELFF. The chain is built from TRBV28 and TRBJ2-2; a possible D gene is TRBD2 (5 bases). V gave up 5 bases and J gave up 3 bases, with 13 bases separating them. The CDR3 runs to 15 residues. Per the germline V gene, CDR1 is MDHEN and CDR2 is SYDVKM.